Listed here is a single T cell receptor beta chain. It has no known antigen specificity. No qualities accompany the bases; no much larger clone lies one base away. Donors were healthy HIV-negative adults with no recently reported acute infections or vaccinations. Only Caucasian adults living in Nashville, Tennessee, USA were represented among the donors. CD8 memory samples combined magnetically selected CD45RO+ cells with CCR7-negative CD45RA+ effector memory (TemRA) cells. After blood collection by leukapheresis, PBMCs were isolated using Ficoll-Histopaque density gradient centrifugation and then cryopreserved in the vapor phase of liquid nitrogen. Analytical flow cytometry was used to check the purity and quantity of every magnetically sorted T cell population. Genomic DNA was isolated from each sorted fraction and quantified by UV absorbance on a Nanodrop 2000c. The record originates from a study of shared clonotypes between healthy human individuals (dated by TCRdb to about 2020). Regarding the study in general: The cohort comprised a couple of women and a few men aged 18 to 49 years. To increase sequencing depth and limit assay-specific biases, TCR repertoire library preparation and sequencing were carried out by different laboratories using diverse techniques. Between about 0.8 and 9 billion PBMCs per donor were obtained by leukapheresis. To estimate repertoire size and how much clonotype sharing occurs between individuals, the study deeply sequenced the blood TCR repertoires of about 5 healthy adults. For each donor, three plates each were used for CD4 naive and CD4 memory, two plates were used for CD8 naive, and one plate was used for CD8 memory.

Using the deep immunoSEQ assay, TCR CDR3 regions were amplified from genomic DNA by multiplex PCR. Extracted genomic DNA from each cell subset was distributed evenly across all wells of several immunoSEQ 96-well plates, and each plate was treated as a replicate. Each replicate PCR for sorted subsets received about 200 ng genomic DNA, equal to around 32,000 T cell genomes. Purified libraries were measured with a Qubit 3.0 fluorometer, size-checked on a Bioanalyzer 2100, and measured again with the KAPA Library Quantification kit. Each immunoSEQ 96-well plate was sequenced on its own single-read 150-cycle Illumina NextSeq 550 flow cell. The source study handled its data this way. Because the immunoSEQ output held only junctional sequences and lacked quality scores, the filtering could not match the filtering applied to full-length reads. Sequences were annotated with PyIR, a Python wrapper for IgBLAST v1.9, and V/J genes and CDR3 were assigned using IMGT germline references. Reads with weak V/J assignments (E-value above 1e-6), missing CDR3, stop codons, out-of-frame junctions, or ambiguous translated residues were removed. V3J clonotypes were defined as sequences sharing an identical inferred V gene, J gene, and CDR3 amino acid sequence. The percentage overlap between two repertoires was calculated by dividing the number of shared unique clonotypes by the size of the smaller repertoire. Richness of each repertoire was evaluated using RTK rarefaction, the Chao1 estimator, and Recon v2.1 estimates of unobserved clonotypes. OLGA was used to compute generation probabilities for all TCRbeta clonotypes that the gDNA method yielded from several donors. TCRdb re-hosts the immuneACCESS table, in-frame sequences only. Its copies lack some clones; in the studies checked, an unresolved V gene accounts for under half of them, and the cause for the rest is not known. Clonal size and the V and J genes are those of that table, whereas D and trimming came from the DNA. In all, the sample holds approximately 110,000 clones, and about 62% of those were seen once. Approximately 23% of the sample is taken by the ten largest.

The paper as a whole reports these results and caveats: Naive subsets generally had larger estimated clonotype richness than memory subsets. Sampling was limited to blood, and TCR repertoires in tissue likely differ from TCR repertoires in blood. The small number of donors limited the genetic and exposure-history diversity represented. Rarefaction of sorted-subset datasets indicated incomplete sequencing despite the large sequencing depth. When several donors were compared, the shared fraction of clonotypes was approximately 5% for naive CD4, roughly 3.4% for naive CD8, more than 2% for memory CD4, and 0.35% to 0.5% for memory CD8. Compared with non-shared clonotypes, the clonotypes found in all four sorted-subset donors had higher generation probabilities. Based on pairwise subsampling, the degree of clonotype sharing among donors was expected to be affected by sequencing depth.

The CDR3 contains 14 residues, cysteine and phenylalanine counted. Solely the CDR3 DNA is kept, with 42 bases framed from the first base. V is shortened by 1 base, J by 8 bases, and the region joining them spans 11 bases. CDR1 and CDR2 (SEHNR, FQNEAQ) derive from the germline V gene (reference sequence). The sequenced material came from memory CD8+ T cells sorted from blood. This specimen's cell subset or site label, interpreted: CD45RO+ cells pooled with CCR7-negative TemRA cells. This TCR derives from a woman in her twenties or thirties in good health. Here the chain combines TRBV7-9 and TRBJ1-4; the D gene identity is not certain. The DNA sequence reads TGTGCCAGCAGCTTAGTTGGAGGGAGGGAAAAACTGTTTTTT. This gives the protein CASSLVGGREKLFF.